This T cell receptor (beta chain) emerged from a study of early T cells in non-severe SARS-CoV-2 infection. General study results and limits: Clonotype matching in VDJdb favored anti-spike CD8 responses and did not capture private and CD4 specificities.

Unique molecular identifiers were attached to individual cDNA molecules. MiXCR was run by TCRdb on the 5' RACE reads, yielding one entry per CDR3 protein. The sample includes about 42,000 distinct CDR3 sequences, roughly 6% of them seen just once. As for this clonotype: Its matching antigen is unknown.

Sequencing used whole blood, obtained at baseline. The sequence derives from an adult who was a healthcare worker with PCR-confirmed SARS-CoV-2 infection or an uninfected control (not recorded which).

Here the CDR3 reads CASRLAGDTGELFF. CDR3 bases: TGTGCCAGCAGACTAGCGGGGGACACCGGGGAGCTGTTTTTT. The J gene is TRBJ2-2, the V gene TRBV7-9; the match to TRBD2 covers 11 bases. The V gene end was trimmed by 6 bases and the J gene end by 3 bases; junction bases not matched to a gene: 0. The CDR3 covers 14 residues. The germline gives CDR1 SEHNR, CDR2 FQNEAQ (reference sequence).